This TCR beta chain was retrieved from a study of technical replicates of blood from a handful of donors. The CDR3 length is 14 residues. The V end lost 4 bases, the J end lost 0 bases, and 8 bases lay between the germline ends. The germline gives CDR1 LGHNA, CDR2 YSLEER. Data came from immunoSEQ multiplex PCR; TCRdb stores just in-frame clones and leaves some out. This table holds 60,000 to 80,000 clones, more than 85% found once. The clonotype comes from a human donor in good health. Some clones in this sample may be carry-over from other donors' samples. The chain recombines TRBV4-3 with TRBJ2-3, with no clear D. Source material: PBMCs. DNA for the CDR3: TGCGCCAGCAGCCCCTTCGGGAGCACAGATACGCAGTATTTT. Protein sequence: CASSPFGSTDTQYF.